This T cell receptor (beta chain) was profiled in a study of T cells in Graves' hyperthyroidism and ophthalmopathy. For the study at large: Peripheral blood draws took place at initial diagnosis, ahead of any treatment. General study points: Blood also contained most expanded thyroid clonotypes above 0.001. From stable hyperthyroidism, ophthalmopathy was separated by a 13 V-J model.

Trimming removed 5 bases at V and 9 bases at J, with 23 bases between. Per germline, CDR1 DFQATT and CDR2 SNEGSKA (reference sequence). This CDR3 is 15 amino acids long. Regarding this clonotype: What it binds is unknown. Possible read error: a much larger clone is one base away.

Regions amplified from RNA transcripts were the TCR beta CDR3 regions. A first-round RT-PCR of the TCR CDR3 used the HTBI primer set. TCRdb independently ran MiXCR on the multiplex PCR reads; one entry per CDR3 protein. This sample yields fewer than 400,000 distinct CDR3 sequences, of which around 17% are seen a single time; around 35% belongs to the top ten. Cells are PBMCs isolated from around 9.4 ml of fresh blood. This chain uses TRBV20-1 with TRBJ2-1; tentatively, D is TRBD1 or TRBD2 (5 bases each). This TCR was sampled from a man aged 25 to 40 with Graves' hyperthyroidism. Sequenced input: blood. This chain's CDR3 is CSAPEGSIGILEQFF. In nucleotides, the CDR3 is TGCAGTGCTCCCGAGGGGAGTATAGGGATTCTTGAGCAGTTCTTC.